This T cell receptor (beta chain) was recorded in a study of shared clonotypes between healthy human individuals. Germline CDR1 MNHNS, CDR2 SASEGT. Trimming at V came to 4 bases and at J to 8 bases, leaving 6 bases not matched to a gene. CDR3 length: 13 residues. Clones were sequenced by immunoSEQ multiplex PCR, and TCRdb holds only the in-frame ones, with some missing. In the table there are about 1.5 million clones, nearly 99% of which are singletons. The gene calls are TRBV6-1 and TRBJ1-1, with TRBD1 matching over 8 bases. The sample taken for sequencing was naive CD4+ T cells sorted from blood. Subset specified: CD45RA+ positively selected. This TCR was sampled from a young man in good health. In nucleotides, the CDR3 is TGTGCCAGCAGTGGTGACAGGGGAGGGGAAGCTTTCTTT. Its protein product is CASSGDRGGEAFF.